One and the same sample provided the 13 T cell receptor beta chains below, sequenced in a study of blood T cell repertoires in COVID-19. The assay was immunoSEQ multiplex PCR, and TCRdb's table has in-frame clones only and misses some. The table lists 200,000 or so clones, approximately 84% of them singletons. The sample taken for sequencing was peripheral blood. These receptors all come from a woman in her twenties or thirties who had recovered from COVID-19.

J is TRBJ2-6 and V is TRBV9, with 7 bases aligning to TRBD1. Germline values: CDR1 SGDLS, CDR2 YYNGEE. The CDR3 consists of 17 residues. V dropped 1 base and J dropped 0; count of bases not matched to a gene: 4. The CDR3 loop is CASSVTGAVSGANVLTF. The CDR3 bases are TGTGCCAGCAGCGTAACAGGGGCTGTCTCTGGGGCCAACGTCCTGACTTTC.

J is TRBJ1-2 and V is TRBV6-5; maybe TRBD1 (5 bases). The V end lost 5 bases, the J end lost 0 bases, and 13 bases lay between the germline ends. CDR3 length equals 15 residues. Looked up from germline, CDR1 is MNHEY and CDR2 is SVGAGI. In DNA form, the CDR3 reads TGTGCCAGCAGTCCGCGCAGGGAGGCTAACTATGGCTACACCTTC. This codes for CASSPRREANYGYTF.

The rearrangement joins TRBV6-6 to TRBJ1-4; 10 bases align to TRBD1. The CDR3 sequence is 15 residues long. CDR1 and CDR2 (germline): MNHNY, SVGAGI (reference sequence). Germline trimming cut 2 bases from V and 8 bases from J; bases unmatched to any gene: 5. CDR3 residues: CASSYGETGGEKLFF. The CDR3 DNA sequence: TGTGCCAGCAGTTACGGGGAGACAGGGGGCGAAAAACTGTTTTTT.

V usage is TRBV3-1 (or the pseudogene TRBV3-2) and J usage is TRBJ1-1, with TRBD1 identical over 7 bases. Per germline, CDR1 LGHDT and CDR2 YNNKEL (reference sequence). The CDR3 runs to 15 residues. V was pared by 4 bases and J by 0 bases, with 5 bases of the junction left unmatched. The CDR3 DNA sequence: TGTGCCAGCAGCCCTAGACAGGGTATGAACACTGAAGCTTTCTTT. This translates into CASSPRQGMNTEAFF.

This chain joins TRBV27 and TRBJ2-7; D unresolved. Deletions cut 5 bases from V and 3 bases from J, with 11 bases between. Looked up from germline, CDR1 is MNHEY and CDR2 is SMNVEV (reference sequence). This CDR3 is 13 amino acids long. Here the CDR3 DNA reads TGTGCCAGCAGTCCCTTTCTCTACTACGAGCAGTACTTC. This codes for CASSPFLYYEQYF.

The rearrangement joins TRBV7-9 to TRBJ2-7; 9 bases match TRBD1. Trimming cost V 4 bases and J 0 bases; bases outside gene matches: 7. CDR1 SEHNR and CDR2 FQNEAQ come from the germline V gene (reference sequence). CDR3 length equals 16 residues. CDR3 in amino acids: CASSYPVDRGSYEQYF. In DNA, the CDR3 is TGTGCCAGCAGCTACCCCGTGGACAGGGGCTCCTACGAGCAGTACTTC.

The CDR3 sequence: CASSVSVWTSGSSYNEQFF. CDR3 coding DNA: TGTGCCAGCAGCGTTTCCGTTTGGACTAGCGGAAGCTCCTACAATGAGCAGTTCTTC. The chain joins TRBV9 to TRBJ2-1, with 10 nucleotides matching TRBD2. V shed 2 bases, J shed 0 bases, and the junction held 11 bases outside the gene matches. CDR3 size: 19 residues. CDR1 and CDR2 from the germline V gene are SGDLS and YYNGEE.

The chain employs TRBV6-5 and TRBJ2-7, with D perhaps matching TRBD1 (6 bases). Trimming left V 4 bases short and J 4 bases short, with 20 bases between. The germline V gene encodes CDR1 MNHEY and CDR2 SVGAGI. The CDR3 extends over 16 amino acids. The CDR3 sequence: CASSFDSPGEGYEQYF. The DNA of the CDR3 is TGTGCCAGCAGTTTCGACTCACCAGGGGAAGGTTACGAGCAGTACTTC.

As DNA, the CDR3 is TGCGCCAGCAAAGGAGGGACAGGAGGTTACGAGCAGTACTTC. Protein product: CASKGGTGGYEQYF. The chain links TRBV5-1 to TRBJ2-7; TRBD1 matches at 8 bases. The germline gives CDR1 SGHRS, CDR2 YFSETQ. Trimming at V came to 6 bases and at J to 4 bases, leaving 9 bases not matched to a gene. CDR3 length: 14 residues.

V gene TRBV5-6 combines with J gene TRBJ1-6; D is perhaps TRBD1 (6 bases). Germline V gene data show CDR1 as SGHDT and CDR2 as YYEEEE. The CDR3 covers 14 residues. The ends were cut back, 1 base at V and 7 bases at J, with 9 bases in the middle. The CDR3: CASSLPGANSPLHF. For the CDR3, the DNA is TGTGCCAGCAGCTTGCCAGGGGCAAATTCACCCCTCCACTTT.

This clone was counted between two and nine times. The chain carries TRBV4-2 and TRBJ2-7; D may be TRBD2 (6 bases). The germline CDR1 and CDR2 sequences are LGHNA and YNFKEQ. The ends were cut back, 0 bases at V and 0 bases at J, with 12 bases in the middle. This CDR3 is 16 amino acids long. The CDR3 DNA is TGTGCCAGCAGCCAAGAGGGACCTAGCGACTCCTACGAGCAGTACTTC. As protein: CASSQEGPSDSYEQYF.

The V and J genes are TRBV27 and TRBJ2-7; a weak D match, TRBD2 (6 bases). Germline CDR1 and CDR2: MNHEY and SMNVEV (reference sequence). V was trimmed by 4 bases and J by 4 bases, leaving 17 bases between them. CDR3 length: 15 residues. The CDR3 DNA reads as TGTGCCAGCAGTTACTCTGCCGGGACTCCTTACGAGCAGTACTTC. It codes for CASSYSAGTPYEQYF.

As DNA, the CDR3 is TGTGCCACCAGTGATCGCGGGGGGGCTACAGATACGCAGTATTTT. Amino acids: CATSDRGGATDTQYF. This chain connects TRBV24-1 to TRBJ2-3; the match to TRBD2 covers 9 bases. Per the germline V gene, CDR1 is KGHDR and CDR2 is SFDVKD. The V and J ends lost 3 bases and 3 bases, in that order; junction bases with no gene match: 3. The CDR3 sequence is 15 residues long.